This TCR beta chain was sequenced during a study of T cells in women clearing cervical HPV infection. Overall study: Only a few women had HLA typing results available.

As to this clone: The read terminates 3 residues before the CDR3 end, so the remaining end is supplied by the germline J gene.

The germline V gene has CDR1 MGHDK and CDR2 SYGVNS. The CDR3 is 11 amino acids. Trimming took 5 bases from V and 4 from J, leaving 5 bases between them. TCRdb keeps only in-frame clones here, not all; method: immunoSEQ multiplex PCR. Its table records over 30,000 clones. V is TRBV25-1 and J is TRBJ2-5; D is undetermined. This TCR was recovered from a woman aged 18 to 75 with a cervical HPV16 infection that either progressed to CIN3+ or cleared (not recorded which). Material for sequencing was blood buffy coat. CDR3 region: CASSRLETQYF. The sequenced part of the CDR3 DNA is TGTGCCAGCAGTCGTTTAGAGACC. The full variable domain, completed using reference TRBV25-1 and TRBJ2-5, is EADIYQTPRYLVIGTGKKITLECSQTMGHDKMYWYQQDPGMELHLIHYSYGVNSTEKGDLSSESTVSRIRTEHFPLTLESARPSHTSQYLCASSRLETQYFGPGTRLLVL.